These 5 T cell receptor beta chains originate from one sample sequenced in a study of CD8 T cells in Susac syndrome. RNA amounts of roughly 0.45 to 1 ug underwent reverse transcription with random hexamers. TCRdb re-called the immunoSEQ multiplex PCR reads through MiXCR, storing one row per CDR3 protein. The sample has some 190,000 distinct CDR3 sequences; 85% to 95% are singletons. Sample: CD4+ T cells from PBMCs. The receptors stem from a human donor in good health.

The chain joins TRBV2 to TRBJ1-2; 7 bases match TRBD1. V trimming: 8 bases; J trimming: 10 bases; junction bases outside the gene matches: 16. CDR3 length equals 14 residues. The germline CDR1 and CDR2 sequences are SNHLY and FYNNEI. The CDR3 region is CASGRLRDSMAYTF. The CDR3 DNA is TGTGCCAGCGGACGACTGAGGGACAGCATGGCCTACACCTTC.

The J gene is TRBJ2-3, the V gene TRBV14; 8 positions match TRBD1. V shed 0 bases, J shed 3 bases, and the junction held 2 bases outside the gene matches. CDR1 SGHDN and CDR2 FVKESK come from the germline V gene. This CDR3 has 15 residues. In DNA form, the CDR3 reads TGTGCCAGCAGCCAAGATACAGGGGGGACAGATACGCAGTATTTT. Its translation: CASSQDTGGTDTQYF.

The rearrangement links TRBV6-5 to TRBJ1-2; TRBD1 is a possible D gene (5 bases). There are 11 residues in the CDR3. In germline, CDR1 is MNHEY, CDR2 SVGAGI. Trimming shortened V by 7 bases and J by 5 bases, and 8 bases separated the two germline ends. The CDR3 protein is CASTAGYGYTF. The CDR3 bases are TGTGCCAGCACCGCAGGGTATGGCTACACCTTC.

This chain connects TRBV29-1 to TRBJ2-1; TRBD2 aligns across 11 bases. Germline values: CDR1 SQVTM, CDR2 ANQGSEA. The CDR3 totals 15 residues. J gave up 4 bases and V 8 bases, and 10 bases lay outside the gene matches. CDR3 DNA: TGCAGCACAACCGCGGGACTAGCGGTTTACAATGAGCAGTTCTTC. Translating it yields CSTTAGLAVYNEQFF.

V usage is TRBV11-2 and J usage is TRBJ2-3; D unclear. Germline assignment: CDR1 SGHAT and CDR2 FQNNGV. The CDR3 runs to 15 residues. Trimming removed 0 bases at V and 4 bases at J, with 11 bases between. The CDR3 here is CASSLDSITADTQYF. The CDR3 region has the DNA TGTGCCAGCAGCTTAGACTCGATTACGGCAGATACGCAGTATTTT. Based on the CDR3 plus reference TRBV11-2 and TRBJ2-3, the full variable domain is EAGVAQSPRYKIIEKRQSVAFWCNPISGHATLYWYQQILGQGPKLLIQFQNNGVVDDSQLPKDRFSAERLKGVDSTLKIQPAKLEDSAVYLCASSLDSITADTQYFGPGTRLTVL.